This T cell receptor beta chain is from a study of somatic mutations in cytotoxic T cells in rheumatoid arthritis. Across the study: Selected populations of V beta antibody-stained T cells underwent flow sorting at nearly 100% purity; these encompassed V beta1+ cells subjected to TCRB sequencing.

CDR3 length: 17 residues. With 5 bases clipped from V and 1 base from J, the junction kept 12 bases outside the gene matches. Per germline, CDR1 LNHDA and CDR2 SQIVND (reference sequence). The protocol was immunoSEQ multiplex PCR, while the TCRdb copy is restricted to in-frame clones and leaves out a portion. The table lists roughly 710 clones, around four fifths of them singletons. Concerning this clone: Its antigen is as yet unknown.

Study results and caveats: The largest CD8+ clone made up over 20% of CD8+ cells in about an eighth of the 65 patients. No significant CD8+ T-cell clonality difference was found between rheumatoid arthritis patients and age-matched controls.

Sequenced material: synovial fluid. The receptor was isolated from a man aged 65 to 85 with rheumatoid arthritis. J is TRBJ1-2 and V is TRBV19; 8 bases align to TRBD1. For the CDR3, the DNA is TGTGCCAGTAGTGTCTACCGGCAGGGGGCCGTTAACTATGGCTACACCTTC. This encodes CASSVYRQGAVNYGYTF.